The 19 T cell receptor beta chains in this list originate from one sample, sequenced in a study of control samples from healthy donors and cancer patients. Measured with immunoSEQ multiplex PCR; TCRdb has only the in-frame clones, and not every one. The sample records about 12,000 clones, approximately 94% being singletons. The sequenced material came from PBMCs. These receptor sequences come from a man in his sixties or seventies with head and neck cancer.

This clone has just one count. V gene TRBV5-6 combines with J gene TRBJ1-2, with 7 nucleotides matching TRBD1. With 0 bases clipped from V and 7 bases from J, the junction kept 6 bases outside the gene matches. The CDR3 runs 14 residues. Germline CDR1 and CDR2: SGHDT and YYEEEE. The CDR3 protein is CASSLVTRQGGYTF. The CDR3 nucleotides read TGTGCCAGCAGCTTGGTAACCCGACAGGGTGGCTACACCTTC.

This chain links TRBV28 with TRBJ1-2, with D perhaps TRBD1 (6 bases). Looked up from germline, CDR1 is MDHEN and CDR2 is SYDVKM. CDR3 length equals 13 residues. The V gene lost 6 bases and the J gene lost 8 bases, with 16 bases spanning the gap. The CDR3 protein is CASSSIGGGGYTF. The DNA of the CDR3 is TGTGCCAGCAGCTCAATTGGGGGCGGGGGCTACACCTTC.

The gene calls are TRBV28 and TRBJ2-1, with D possibly matching TRBD2 (6 bases). Germline loops: CDR1 MDHEN, CDR2 SYDVKM. There are 15 residues in the CDR3. V was cut by 2 bases and J by 0 bases, with 8 bases left in between. The CDR3 loop reads CASSLGGSSYNEQFF. The DNA for the CDR3 is TGTGCCAGCAGTTTAGGGGGGAGCTCCTACAATGAGCAGTTCTTC.

This chain connects TRBV28 to TRBJ2-7; the match to TRBD2 covers 8 bases. The germline gives CDR1 MDHEN, CDR2 SYDVKM. The CDR3 loop spans 13 amino acids. Trimming took 6 bases from V and 6 from J; bases not matched to a gene: 7. DNA of the CDR3: TGTGCCAGCAGCCATCGGGGGGGCGGCGAGCAGTACTTC. This gives the protein CASSHRGGGEQYF.

This rearrangement joins TRBV18 to TRBJ1-1; no reliable D call. The length of the CDR3 is 14 residues. Trimming left V 0 bases short and J 4 bases short, with 9 bases between. CDR1 KGHSH and CDR2 LQKENI come from the germline V gene. The CDR3 spells CASSPPMAGTEAFF. The CDR3 coding sequence is TGTGCCAGCTCACCACCGATGGCGGGCACTGAAGCTTTCTTT.

This rearrangement joins TRBV6-2 or TRBV6-3 to TRBJ1-1, with 7 bases lining up with TRBD1. Germline V gene lookup returns CDR1 MNHEY and CDR2 SVGEGT. This CDR3 is built from 12 residues. The ends lost 6 bases at V and 6 bases at J; junction bases unmatched: 4. Written as DNA, the CDR3 is TGTGCCAGCAGCCGAGGGACAGCTGAAGCTTTCTTT. Protein product: CASSRGTAEAFF.

V is TRBV7-9 and J is TRBJ1-2; TRBD1 matches 7 bases. The germline gives CDR1 SEHNR, CDR2 FQNEAQ (reference sequence). Trimming took 2 bases from V and 2 from J; bases not matched to a gene: 5. The CDR3 is made up of 15 amino acids. DNA of the CDR3: TGTGCCAGCAGCTTACCCGGGACAGTCAACTATGGCTACACCTTC. It codes for CASSLPGTVNYGYTF. The full variable domain, with the rest looked up from reference TRBV7-9 and TRBJ1-2, is DTGVSQNPRHKITKRGQNVTFRCDPISEHNRLYWYRQTLGQGPEFLTYFQNEAQLEKSRLLSDRFSAERPKGSFSTLEIQRTEQGDSAMYLCASSLPGTVNYGYTFGSGTRLTVV.

The V call is TRBV15, the J call TRBJ2-7, with 7 bases lining up with TRBD1. CDR1 is LNHNV and CDR2 is YYDKDF in the germline V gene (reference sequence). Trimming at V came to 4 bases and at J to 3 bases, leaving 9 bases not matched to a gene. The CDR3 has 15 residues. The CDR3 loop reads CATSNSRTGRYEQYF. CDR3 DNA sequence: TGTGCCACCAGCAACAGCCGGACAGGACGCTACGAGCAGTACTTC. The variable domain in full, completed from reference TRBV15 and TRBJ2-7, reads DAMVIQNPRYQVTQFGKPVTLSCSQTLNHNVMYWYQQKSSQAPKLLFHYYDKDFNNEADTPDNFQSRRPNTSFCFLDIRSPGLGDTAMYLCATSNSRTGRYEQYFGPGTRLTVT.

The rearrangement uses TRBV19 and TRBJ1-2; 11 bases agree with TRBD1. The CDR3 runs to 19 residues. Germline V gene data show CDR1 as LNHDA and CDR2 as SQIVND (reference sequence). Germline trimming cut 5 bases from V and 4 bases from J; bases unmatched to any gene: 18. The CDR3 here is CASSFQPPGQGVVAYGYTF. The CDR3 DNA is TGTGCCAGTAGTTTTCAGCCCCCGGGACAGGGGGTAGTGGCCTATGGCTACACCTTC.

The chain joins TRBV28 to TRBJ1-2; tentative D call: TRBD1 (6 bases). Germline CDR1 and CDR2: MDHEN and SYDVKM. The CDR3 covers 13 residues. The V end was cut by 6 bases, the J end by 8 bases, with 16 bases between. CDR3 amino acids: CASSLTRGLGYTF. The CDR3 bases are TGTGCCAGCAGCCTAACGCGGGGGCTCGGCTACACCTTC.

This chain links TRBV18 with TRBJ1-1, with D hard to call. Per germline, CDR1 KGHSH and CDR2 LQKENI. Trimming removed 2 bases from V and 5 bases from J, with 12 bases in between. The CDR3 has 14 residues. DNA of the CDR3: TGTGCCAGCTCACCAGCCAGAGGGATAACTGAAGCTTTCTTT. Its protein is CASSPARGITEAFF.

This clone showed up just a few times. The chain employs TRBV5-4 and TRBJ2-5; 9 nucleotides line up with TRBD2. The CDR3 totals 16 residues. Germline CDR1 and CDR2: SGHNT and YYREEE (reference sequence). J was trimmed by 0 bases and V by 0 bases; bases with no gene match: 3. The chain's CDR3 is CASSLVGGGDQETQYF. The CDR3 nucleotides are TGTGCCAGCAGCTTGGTGGGCGGGGGGGACCAAGAGACCCAGTACTTC.

This sequence joins TRBV7-9 and TRBJ2-4; D not certain. The CDR3 sequence is 12 residues long. Trimming removed 1 base at V and 9 bases at J, with 7 bases between. CDR1 is SEHNR, CDR2 FQNEAQ, per germline (reference sequence). The CDR3 nucleotides read TGTGCCAGCAGCTTAGATTTCGGCATTCAGTACTTC. Protein sequence: CASSLDFGIQYF.

The chain joins TRBV30 to TRBJ2-3; D is ambiguous. Trimming left V 3 bases short and J 1 base short, with 8 bases between. The CDR3 totals 13 residues. CDR1 and CDR2 (germline): GTSNPN, SVGIG (reference sequence). DNA for the CDR3: TGTGCCTGGAGGCCTGATGGCACAGATACGCAGTATTTT. Encoded protein: CAWRPDGTDTQYF.

This chain joins TRBV7-3 and TRBJ2-2, with TRBD1 as a possible D gene (6 bases). This CDR3 is 15 amino acids long. V was cut by 1 base and J by 1 base, with 7 bases left in between. Germline V gene lookup returns CDR1 SGHTA and CDR2 FQGTGA. The CDR3 bases are TGTGCCAGCAGCTTAAGGGGGCAGAACACCGGGGAGCTGTTTTTT. Translation gives CASSLRGQNTGELFF.

The CDR3 bases are TGTGCCAGCAGCCCACCGGGACTAGCGGGGGGTGGGCAGTTCTTC. Protein product: CASSPPGLAGGGQFF. The chain is built from TRBV5-4 and TRBJ2-1; 15 nucleotides match TRBD2. CDR1 and CDR2 from the germline V gene are SGHNT and YYREEE (reference sequence). The CDR3 runs to 15 residues. J gave up 12 bases and V 4 bases, and 8 bases lay outside the gene matches.

The chain links TRBV19 to TRBJ1-5, with a weak D call TRBD1 (6 bases). The ends were cut back, 6 bases at V and 2 bases at J, with 23 bases in the middle. The CDR3 is made up of 18 amino acids. CDR1 and CDR2 from the germline V gene are LNHDA and SQIVND (reference sequence). CDR3 residues: CASRGGAGRVRGNQPQHF. For the CDR3, the DNA is TGTGCCAGTAGGGGGGGGGCAGGGCGAGTAAGGGGCAATCAGCCCCAGCATTTT.

The J gene is TRBJ2-5, the V gene TRBV12-3 or TRBV12-4, with no clear D. V lost 5 bases, J lost 0 bases, and 4 bases lay in between. The length of the CDR3 is 12 residues. In DNA, the CDR3 is TGTGCCAGCAGTACCAACCAAGAGACCCAGTACTTC. Its protein product is CASSTNQETQYF.

The chain employs TRBV4-1 and TRBJ1-2, with 10 bases matching TRBD1. Unmatched junction bases numbered 11, after V lost 6 bases and J lost 7 bases. The CDR3 spans 15 residues. Germline V gene lookup returns CDR1 MGHRA and CDR2 YSYEKL. The CDR3 sequence is CASRPGQGPPAGYTF. The CDR3, as DNA: TGCGCCAGCAGGCCGGGACAGGGGCCCCCAGCTGGCTACACCTTC.